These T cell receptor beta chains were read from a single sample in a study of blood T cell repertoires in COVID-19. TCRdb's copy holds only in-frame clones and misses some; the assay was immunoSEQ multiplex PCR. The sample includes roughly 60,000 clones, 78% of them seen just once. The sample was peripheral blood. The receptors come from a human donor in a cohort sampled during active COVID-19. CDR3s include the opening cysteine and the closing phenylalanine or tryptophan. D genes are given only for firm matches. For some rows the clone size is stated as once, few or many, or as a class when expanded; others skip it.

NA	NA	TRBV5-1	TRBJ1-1	TGCGCCAGCAGCCCCGCCCAGGGAACGAACACTGAAGCTTTCTTT	CASSPAQGTNTEAFF
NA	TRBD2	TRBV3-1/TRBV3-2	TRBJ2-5	TGTGCCAGCAGCTTAAGACTAGCGGGAGAGACCCAGTACTTC	CASSLRLAGETQYF
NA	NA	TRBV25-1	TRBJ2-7	TGTGCCAGCAGTCCAGTCAATAGGGGCACCTACGAGCAGTACTTC	CASSPVNRGTYEQYF
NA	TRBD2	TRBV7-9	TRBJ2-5	TGTGCCAGCAGCTTTAGCGGGAGTTTGGAGACCCAGTACTTC	CASSFSGSLETQYF
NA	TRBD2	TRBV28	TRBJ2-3	TGTGCCAGCAGTAGAAGCGGGAGAATTACAGATACGCAGTATTTT	CASSRSGRITDTQYF
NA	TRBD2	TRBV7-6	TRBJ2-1	TGTGCCAGCAGCCCCACGGGGACTAGCGGATACAATGAGCAGTTCTTC	CASSPTGTSGYNEQFF
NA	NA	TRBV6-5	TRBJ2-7	TGTGCCAGCAAAGAAGGGGGGGGATCGGACTACGAGCAGTACTTC	CASKEGGGSDYEQYF
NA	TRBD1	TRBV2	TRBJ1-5	TGTGCCAGCACAGGGGGCTTGGGTCAGCCCCAGCATTTT	CASTGGLGQPQHF
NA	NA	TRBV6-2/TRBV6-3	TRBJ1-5	TGTGCCAGCAGTTACGGGAGGGGCCGAGGGCCCCAGCATTTT	CASSYGRGRGPQHF
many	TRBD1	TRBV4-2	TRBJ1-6	TGTGCCAGCAGCCAACAGGGGGTTAATTCACCCCTCCACTTT	CASSQQGVNSPLHF
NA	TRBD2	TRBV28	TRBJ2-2	TGTGCCAGCAGTTTATCCCTAGCGGGAGTACGCACCGGGGAGCTGTTTTTT	CASSLSLAGVRTGELFF
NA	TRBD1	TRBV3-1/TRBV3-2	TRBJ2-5	TGTGCCAGCAGCCTACAGGGGGCGCAGGAGACCCAGTACTTC	CASSLQGAQETQYF
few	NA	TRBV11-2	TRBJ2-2	TGTGCCAGCAGCCCACACCAGGGAATCACCGGGGAGCTGTTTTTT	CASSPHQGITGELFF
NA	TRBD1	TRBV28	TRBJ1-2	TGTGCCACGCGGACAGGGGGCGCCTATGGCTACACCTTC	CATRTGGAYGYTF
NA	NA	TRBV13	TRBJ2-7	TGTGCCAGCAGCTTGAACAGGGTTGGGGACTACGAGCAGTACTTC	CASSLNRVGDYEQYF
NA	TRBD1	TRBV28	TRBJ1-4	TGTGCCAGCAGAACCTCCTTGGGCTTAAGACAGGGGGTTTTGGGCATTAATGAAAAACTGTTTTTT	CASRTSLGLRQGVLGINEKLFF
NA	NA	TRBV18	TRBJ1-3	TGTGCCAGCTCAAGACAGGTTAACTCTGGAAACACCATATATTTT	CASSRQVNSGNTIYF
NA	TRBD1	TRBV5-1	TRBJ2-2	TGCGCCAGCAGGACAGGGTACGCCGGGGAGCTGTTTTTT	CASRTGYAGELFF
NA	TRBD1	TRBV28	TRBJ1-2	TGTGCCAGCAGTTTACAGGGGGACCCGCGAGGCTACACCTTC	CASSLQGDPRGYTF
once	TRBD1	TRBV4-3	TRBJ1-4	TGCGCCAGCAGCCAAGTTCGGGGAACAGGGGTTGAAAAACTGTTTTTT	CASSQVRGTGVEKLFF
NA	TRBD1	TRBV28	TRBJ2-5	TGTGCCAGCAGTACACGGACAGGGAAAGAGACCCAGTACTTC	CASSTRTGKETQYF
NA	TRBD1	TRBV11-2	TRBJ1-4	TGTGCCAGCAGCCTCTATGGACAGGGGGCTTCAGGAGAAAAACTGTTTTTT	CASSLYGQGASGEKLFF
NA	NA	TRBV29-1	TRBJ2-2	TGCAGCTATTTAGCTTACGGGGAGCTGTTTTTT	CSYLAYGELFF
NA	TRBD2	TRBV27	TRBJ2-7	TGTGCCAGTACGTTCTTAAGTCTCGGGGGGGGGAGCTCCTACGAGCAGTACTTC	CASTFLSLGGGSSYEQYF
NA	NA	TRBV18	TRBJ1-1	TGTGCCAGCTCACCGACGACAGGTTCGAACACTGAAGCTTTCTTT	CASSPTTGSNTEAFF
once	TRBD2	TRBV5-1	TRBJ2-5	TGCGCCAGCAGCTTAGGGACTAGCGAGGAGACCCAGTACTTC	CASSLGTSEETQYF
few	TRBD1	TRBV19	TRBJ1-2	TGTGCCAGTACCATGGGGGACAGCTATGGCTACACCTTC	CASTMGDSYGYTF
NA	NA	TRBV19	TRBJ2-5	TGTGCCAGTAGTATAGTCTCGGCTGGGCCAGGGACCCAGTACTTC	CASSIVSAGPGTQYF
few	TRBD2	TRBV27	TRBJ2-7	TGTGCCAGCAGTTTTGGCGGGAGGGCCGGCGAGCAGTACTTC	CASSFGGRAGEQYF
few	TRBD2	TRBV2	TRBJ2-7	TGTGCCAGCAGTGTAGGCGGGAGTACCCACGAGCAGTACTTC	CASSVGGSTHEQYF
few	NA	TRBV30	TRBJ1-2	TGTGCCTGGAGTGTGTCACGGAACTATGGCTACACCTTC	CAWSVSRNYGYTF
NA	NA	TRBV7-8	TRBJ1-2	TGTGCCAGCAGCTCACGGGTTAACTATGGCTACACCTTC	CASSSRVNYGYTF
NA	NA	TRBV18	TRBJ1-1	TGTGCCAGCTCTCCTCCGGGGAGCACTGAAGCTTTCTTT	CASSPPGSTEAFF
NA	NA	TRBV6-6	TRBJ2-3	TGTGCCAGCTCGCCCCCAGGCACAGATACGCAGTATTTT	CASSPPGTDTQYF
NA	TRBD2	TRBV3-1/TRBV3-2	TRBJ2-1	TGTGCCAGCAGCCACCATGGACTAGCGGAAGGTAATGAGCAGTTCTTC	CASSHHGLAEGNEQFF
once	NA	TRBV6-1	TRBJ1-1	TGTGCCAGCAGTGAATACGTTGCCGGCACTGAAGCTTTCTTT	CASSEYVAGTEAFF
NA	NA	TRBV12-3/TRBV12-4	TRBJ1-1	TGTGCCAGCCGTTTAGGGAGCGGGGCTTTCTTT	CASRLGSGAFF
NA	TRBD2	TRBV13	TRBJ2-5	TGTGCCAGCAGCTTAGTAGGACTAGCGGGGAACCAAGAGACCCAGTACTTC	CASSLVGLAGNQETQYF
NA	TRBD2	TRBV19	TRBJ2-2	TGTGCCAGTAGTAGGGGTCAAGCGGGGGGGCCCGGGGAGCTGTTTTTT	CASSRGQAGGPGELFF
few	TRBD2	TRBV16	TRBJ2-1	TGTGCCAGCAGCCAGCTAGCGGGAGGGCTGGGTGAGCAGTTCTTC	CASSQLAGGLGEQFF
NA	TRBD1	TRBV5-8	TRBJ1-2	TGTGCCAGCACCCCCGGGGACAGGGGCCATGGCTACACCTTC	CASTPGDRGHGYTF
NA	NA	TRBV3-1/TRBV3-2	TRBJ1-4	TGTGCCAGCAGCCAGGGGGGTGAAAAACTGTTTTTT	CASSQGGEKLFF
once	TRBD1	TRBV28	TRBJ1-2	TGTGCCAGCGCTCGGACAGGGAGAGTGTATGGCTACACCTTC	CASARTGRVYGYTF
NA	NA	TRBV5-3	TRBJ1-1	TGTGCCAGAAGCTTGGTTATGAACACTGAAGCTTTCTTT	CARSLVMNTEAFF
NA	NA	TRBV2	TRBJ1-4	TGTGCCAGCAGTGATTGGGGCACAACTAATGAAAAACTGTTTTTT	CASSDWGTTNEKLFF
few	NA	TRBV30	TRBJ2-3	TGTGCCTGGAGTCCTAGGTCGGCGGACTGGGCAGATACGCAGTATTTT	CAWSPRSADWADTQYF
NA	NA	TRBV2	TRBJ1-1	TGTGCCAGCAGTAAAGGGACAACCACTGAAGCTTTCTTT	CASSKGTTTEAFF
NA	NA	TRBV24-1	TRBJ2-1	TGTGCCACCAGTGACTCCGGGACTCCGAGGGATGAGCAGTTCTTC	CATSDSGTPRDEQFF
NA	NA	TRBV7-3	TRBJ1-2	TGTGCCAGCACCCACTCCATTCCCGGGGTACTTCTCTTC	CASTHSIPGVLLF
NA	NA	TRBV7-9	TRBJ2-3	TGTGCCGGCTCGCGGGGAAGCACAGATACGCAGTATTTT	CAGSRGSTDTQYF
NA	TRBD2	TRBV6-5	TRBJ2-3	TGTGCCAGCAGTTCGTCTAGCGGGGTGTTCACAGATACGCAGTATTTT	CASSSSSGVFTDTQYF